Sequencing of this T cell receptor beta chain was carried out in a study of OX40 agonist ivuxolimab in advanced cancers. Trimming pared 6 bases from V and 0 bases from J, leaving 9 bases between. This CDR3 comprises 14 residues. The V gene's germline CDR1 is MDHEN and CDR2 SYDVKM. Clones were read by immunoSEQ multiplex PCR, and TCRdb kept only the in-frame ones, dropping some. The sample carries 55,000 to 70,000 clones, 83% recorded once. The TCR sequence derives from an adult with an advanced solid tumor such as melanoma, head and neck, liver or kidney cancer. Source: CD4+ or CD8+ T cells sorted from blood, taken in a trial of the OX40 agonist ivuxolimab. This sequence joins TRBV28 and TRBJ1-5, with no clear D. The chain's CDR3 is CASSPAYSNQPQHF. CDR3 bases: TGTGCCAGCAGCCCTGCTTATAGCAATCAGCCCCAGCATTTT. The whole variable domain, remainder taken from reference TRBV28 and TRBJ1-5, is DVKVTQSSRYLVKRTGEKVFLECVQDMDHENMFWYRQDPGLGLRLIYFSYDVKMKEKGDIPEGYSVSREKKERFSLILESASTNQTSMYLCASSPAYSNQPQHFGDGTRLSIL.